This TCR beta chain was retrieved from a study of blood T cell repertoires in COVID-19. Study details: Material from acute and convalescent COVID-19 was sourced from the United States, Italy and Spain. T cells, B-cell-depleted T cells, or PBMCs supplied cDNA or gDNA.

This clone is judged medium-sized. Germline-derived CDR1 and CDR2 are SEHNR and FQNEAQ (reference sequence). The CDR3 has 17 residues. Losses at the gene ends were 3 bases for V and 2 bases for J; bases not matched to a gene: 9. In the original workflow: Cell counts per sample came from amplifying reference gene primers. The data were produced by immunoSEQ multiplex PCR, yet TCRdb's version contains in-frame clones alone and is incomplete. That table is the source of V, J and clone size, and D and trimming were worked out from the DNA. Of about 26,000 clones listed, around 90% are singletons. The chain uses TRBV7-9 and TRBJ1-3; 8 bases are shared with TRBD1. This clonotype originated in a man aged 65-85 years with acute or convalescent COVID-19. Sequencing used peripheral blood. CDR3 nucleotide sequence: TGTGCCAGCAGCTTCATAGGGACAGGTTTGACTGGAAACACCATATATTTT. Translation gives CASSFIGTGLTGNTIYF.